This T cell receptor beta chain was found in a study of response to subunit inactivated influenza vaccine. Via MiXCR, TCRdb re-called the RT-PCR reads, giving one row per CDR3 protein. The profile shows 170,000 or so distinct CDR3 sequences, over 8.5% of them singletons. Study conclusions and caveats: Few additional T cells are recruited per seasonal influenza vaccination, authors suggested.

The germline V gene has CDR1 MNHNS and CDR2 SASEGT. The CDR3 contains 13 residues. V lost 4 bases and J lost 6, with 12 bases in between. This clonotype has ten or more counts. Its antigen is not known. The sequencing here drew on CD8+ T cells sorted from PBMCs, taken less than 25 months after vaccination. V and J are TRBV6-1 and TRBJ1-1; a weak D match, TRBD1 (5 bases). The receptor was derived from a man aged 50-75 years who received an inactivated influenza vaccine. CDR3 amino acids: CASSVGGVAEAFF. CDR3 coding DNA: TGTGCCAGCAGTGTCGGGGGTGTGGCTGAAGCTTTCTTT.